Below, 32 T cell receptor beta chains from the same sample are listed, as sequenced in a study of identical twins. TCRdb re-derived calls from the 5' RACE reads in MiXCR, one entry per CDR3 protein. Among roughly 690,000 distinct CDR3 sequences, approximately 21% were seen once, and the ten largest hold around 4.5%. In addition, the sample was reused for a study of T cells expressing NK-cell markers.

Sequenced input: PBMCs. These TCRs come from a woman under 30 in good health.

The sample holds a few counts of this clonotype. V is TRBV11-1 and J is TRBJ2-6; the match to TRBD1 covers 7 bases. The trim removed 5 bases at V and 2 bases at J, leaving 12 bases unmatched. The CDR3 consists of 18 residues. Germline V gene lookup returns CDR1 SGHAT and CDR2 FQDESV (reference sequence). CDR3 sequence: CASSPRDRSSAGANVLTF. CDR3 sequence (DNA): TGTGCCAGCAGCCCTCGGGACAGAAGTTCTGCTGGGGCCAACGTCCTGACTTTC.

This clonotype was counted a few times. The CDR3 DNA reads TGCAGCTCTGAGGGTTGGGCGGGTGGTAGGAATGAGCAGTTCTTC. Protein product: CSSEGWAGGRNEQFF. The chain carries TRBV29-1 and TRBJ2-1; tentatively, D is TRBD2 (5 bases). The germline CDR1 and CDR2 sequences are SQVTM and ANQGSEA. The CDR3 contains 15 residues. V was shortened by 8 bases and J by 7 bases, with 24 bases between the two germline ends.

This clonotype came up a few times. The chain uses TRBV11-2 and TRBJ2-3; 9 nucleotides agree with TRBD1. CDR3 length: 15 residues. CDR1 and CDR2 from the germline V gene are SGHAT and FQNNGV. V gave up 5 bases and J gave up 2 bases; unmatched junction bases: 5. The CDR3 is CASSRTGALTDTQYF. CDR3 bases: TGTGCCAGCAGCCGGACAGGGGCCCTCACAGATACGCAGTATTTT.

The V call is TRBV12-3 or TRBV12-4, the J call TRBJ2-1, with 14 bases identical to TRBD2. The CDR3 has 14 amino acids. The V gene end was trimmed by 6 bases and the J gene end by 9 bases; junction bases not matched to a gene: 4. The DNA for the CDR3 is TGTGCCAGCAGGCGACTAGCGGGAGGGAGTGAGCAGTTCTTC. This encodes CASRRLAGGSEQFF.

This clonotype was observed a handful of times. The gene calls are TRBV24-1 and TRBJ2-3, with 8 bases matching TRBD2. The germline CDR1 and CDR2 sequences are KGHDR and SFDVKD. This CDR3 comprises 16 residues. Unmatched junction bases numbered 4, after V lost 3 bases and J lost 0 bases. The CDR3: CATSDRSGGSTDTQYF. CDR3 coding DNA: TGTGCCACCAGTGATAGAAGCGGGGGAAGCACAGATACGCAGTATTTT.

The table lists this clonotype with many counts. CDR3 bases: TGTGCCAGCAGCCCAGCACCAACCTCGGAGACCCAGTACTTC. This gives the protein CASSPAPTSETQYF. This sequence joins TRBV12-3 or TRBV12-4 and TRBJ2-5, with D hard to call. V was clipped by 6 bases and J by 5 bases, with 16 bases between them. This CDR3 has 14 amino acids.

This clonotype came up a few times. The gene calls are TRBV4-2 and TRBJ2-5; 9 bases agree with TRBD2. The J segment lost 2 bases and the V segment lost 3 bases, leaving 10 bases of the junction unmatched. The germline gives CDR1 LGHNA, CDR2 YNFKEQ. The CDR3 consists of 17 residues. The CDR3 sequence is CASSQPFGAGGQETQYF. The CDR3 bases are TGTGCCAGCAGCCAGCCTTTCGGTGCGGGGGGGCAAGAGACCCAGTACTTC.

In its sample, this clonotype was seen once. This chain joins TRBV7-2 and TRBJ2-3, with D unresolved. In germline, CDR1 is SGHTA, CDR2 FQGNSA. This CDR3 is 17 amino acids long. V was clipped by 3 bases and J by 1 base, with 17 bases between them. The CDR3 region has the DNA TGTGCCAGCAGCTTCAACGGACGGAATACACGCACAGATACGCAGTATTTT. This sequence encodes CASSFNGRNTRTDTQYF.

The sample holds a few counts of this clonotype. The chain employs TRBV25-1 and TRBJ2-7, with TRBD1 matching 9 bases. V was pared by 0 bases and J by 7 bases, with 7 bases of the junction left unmatched. From germline, CDR1 is MGHDK and CDR2 SYGVNS. This CDR3 has 15 amino acids. The CDR3 DNA follows: TGTGCCAGCAGTGAATATATAGGGACAGGGAGAGAGCAGTACTTC. It yields the protein CASSEYIGTGREQYF.

This clonotype was observed a few times. The chain recombines TRBV20-1 with TRBJ2-1; perhaps D is TRBD1 or TRBD2 (5 bases each). CDR1 and CDR2 from the germline V gene are DFQATT and SNEGSKA (reference sequence). The CDR3 covers 14 residues. The V gene lost 6 bases and the J gene lost 10 bases, with 22 bases spanning the gap. CDR3 nucleotide sequence: TGCAGTGCCCCAGCCGGGACGTCCACCCAAGAGCAGTTCTTC. This encodes CSAPAGTSTQEQFF.

The rearrangement links TRBV7-2 to TRBJ2-7; maybe TRBD1 (5 bases). The V and J ends lost 1 base and 7 bases respectively, with 11 bases between them. CDR3 length equals 13 residues. CDR1 is SGHTA and CDR2 is FQGNSA in the germline V gene. Written as DNA, the CDR3 is TGTGCCAGCAGCTTAGACGGTAACAGGGAGCAGTACTTC. Translating gives CASSLDGNREQYF.

This clonotype was seen a handful of times. The gene calls are TRBV12-3 or TRBV12-4 and TRBJ1-1, with no clear D. The V and J ends lost 5 bases and 5 bases respectively, with 12 bases between them. The CDR3 spans 13 residues. The DNA of the CDR3 is TGTGCCAGCAGTCCTCACCCGGGGACTGAAGCTTTCTTT. This translates into CASSPHPGTEAFF.

The V gene is TRBV5-6, the J gene TRBJ1-6, with D unresolved. Trimming left V 0 bases short and J 7 bases short, with 8 bases between. The CDR3 covers 14 residues. Germline CDR1 and CDR2: SGHDT and YYEEEE. The CDR3 here is CASSLAPANSPLHF. CDR3 bases: TGTGCCAGCAGCTTGGCCCCGGCGAATTCACCCCTCCACTTT.

This clonotype was detected ten times or more. The chain carries TRBV27 and TRBJ1-2; D might be TRBD1 (5 bases). The CDR3 totals 13 residues. Trimming stripped 0 bases from V and 8 bases from J, with 10 bases between. Germline CDR1 is MNHEY and CDR2 is SMNVEV (reference sequence). In DNA form, the CDR3 reads TGTGCCAGCAGTTTATCCCCAGGGCGAGGCTACACCTTC. Protein sequence: CASSLSPGRGYTF.

This chain connects TRBV5-1 to TRBJ1-1, with D possibly being TRBD1 (6 bases). Trimming cost V 3 bases and J 8 bases, with 14 bases left between them. Germline CDR1 SGHRS, CDR2 YFSETQ. This CDR3 is built from 13 residues. The CDR3 sequence: CASSSGQTSEAFF. DNA for the CDR3: TGCGCCAGCAGCTCCGGACAGACGAGCGAAGCTTTCTTT. Full variable domain (outside the CDR3, taken from reference TRBV5-1 and TRBJ1-1): KAGVTQTPRYLIKTRGQQVTLSCSPISGHRSVSWYQQTPGQGLQFLFEYFSETQRNKGNFPGRFSGRQFSNSRSEMNVSTLELGDSALYLCASSSGQTSEAFFGQGTRLTVV.

The gene calls are TRBV29-1 and TRBJ1-1; D is ambiguous. The germline gives CDR1 SQVTM, CDR2 ANQGSEA. This CDR3 is 14 amino acids long. Deletions cut 4 bases from V and 3 bases from J, with 15 bases between. The CDR3 loop is CSVGSLLRDTEAFF. For the CDR3, the DNA is TGCAGCGTTGGATCGCTATTACGGGACACTGAAGCTTTCTTT. Full variable domain (rest looked up from reference TRBV29-1 and TRBJ1-1): SAVISQKPSRDICQRGTSLTIQCQVDSQVTMMFWYRQQPGQSLTLIATANQGSEATYESGFVIDKFPISRPNLTFSTLTVSNMSPEDSSIYLCSVGSLLRDTEAFFGQGTRLTVV.

This chain links TRBV12-3 or TRBV12-4 with TRBJ2-3; D is perhaps TRBD1 or TRBD2 (5 bases each). Trimming cost V 2 bases and J 2 bases, with 11 bases left between them. This CDR3 contains 15 residues. CDR3 protein: CASSLPVGDTDTQYF. Here the CDR3 DNA reads TGTGCCAGCAGTTTACCAGTGGGGGACACAGATACGCAGTATTTT.

The V call is TRBV6-1, the J call TRBJ2-5; tentatively, D is TRBD2 (6 bases). CDR1 and CDR2 (germline): MNHNS, SASEGT. The CDR3 spans 16 residues. The ends were cut back, 5 bases at V and 5 bases at J, with 21 bases in the middle. CDR3 nucleotides: TGTGCCAGCAGTCTTCCCGGAACGGGCGGGATGGAGACCCAGTACTTC. It yields the protein CASSLPGTGGMETQYF.

This chain uses TRBV4-3 with TRBJ1-6; the D is unclear. V was trimmed by 1 base and J by 6 bases, leaving 10 bases between them. CDR3 length: 15 residues. Germline CDR1 is LGHNA and CDR2 is YSLEER. The CDR3, as DNA: TGCGCCAGCAGCCAAGGGTTTCCGGTTAATTCACCCCTCCACTTT. Its translation is CASSQGFPVNSPLHF.

The chain joins TRBV6-6 to TRBJ1-3, with D hard to call. V gave up 7 bases and J gave up 9 bases, with 13 bases separating them. The CDR3 length is 12 residues. From germline, CDR1 is MNHNY and CDR2 SVGAGI (reference sequence). CDR3 DNA: TGTGCCAGCAACCAAATGGGTGGCACCATATATTTT. Its translation: CASNQMGGTIYF.

This chain joins TRBV7-9 and TRBJ1-2; tentative D call: TRBD1 (6 bases). V lost 5 bases, J lost 3 bases, and 22 bases lay in between. Germline-derived CDR1 and CDR2 are SEHNR and FQNEAQ (reference sequence). This CDR3 region has 17 residues. CDR3 loop: CASSHIQGRILYYGYTF. The CDR3 DNA reads as TGTGCCAGCAGCCACATCCAGGGGCGTATTCTCTACTATGGCTACACCTTC.

This chain uses TRBV7-2 with TRBJ2-2; D remains ambiguous. The CDR3 is 14 residues long. V lost 3 bases, J lost 6 bases, and 11 bases lay in between. Germline CDR1 and CDR2: SGHTA and FQGNSA. CDR3 nucleotides: TGTGCCAGCAGCTTTTCGTCCGCGCCCGGGGAGCTGTTTTTT. It encodes CASSFSSAPGELFF.

The rearrangement uses TRBV7-9 and TRBJ2-1, with D hard to call. CDR3 length equals 12 residues. Deletions cut 5 bases from V and 8 bases from J, with 10 bases between. The germline V gene has CDR1 SEHNR and CDR2 FQNEAQ (reference sequence). CDR3 sequence reads: CASSPPWDEQFF. The CDR3 DNA sequence: TGTGCCAGCAGCCCCCCTTGGGATGAGCAGTTCTTC.

This chain uses TRBV11-1 with TRBJ2-5; 11 bases line up with TRBD2. Germline trimming cut 1 base from V and 0 bases from J; bases unmatched to any gene: 10. The CDR3 covers 19 residues. The germline V gene has CDR1 SGHAT and CDR2 FQDESV (reference sequence). The CDR3 DNA reads as TGTGCCAGCAGCTTAGATAGGCTAGCGGGAGGAACGTACCAAGAGACCCAGTACTTC. Protein: CASSLDRLAGGTYQETQYF. Full variable domain (remainder filled in from reference TRBV11-1 and TRBJ2-5): EAEVAQSPRYKITEKSQAVAFWCDPISGHATLYWYRQILGQGPELLVQFQDESVVDDSQLPKDRFSAERLKGVDSTLKIQPAELGDSAMYLCASSLDRLAGGTYQETQYFGPGTRLLVL.

This clonotype was counted ten times or more. The chain joins TRBV20-1 to TRBJ2-1; D is undetermined. Germline lookup yields CDR1 DFQATT and CDR2 SNEGSKA (reference sequence). V was trimmed by 4 bases and J by 12 bases, leaving 10 bases between them. This CDR3 is 10 amino acids long. The CDR3 spells CSAMYKGQFF. The CDR3 region has the DNA TGCAGTGCTATGTACAAGGGGCAGTTCTTC.

This clonotype has more than one count but fewer than ten. The V call is TRBV11-2, the J call TRBJ2-2, with a tentative D call TRBD1 (5 bases). The V and J ends lost 6 bases and 2 bases respectively, with 13 bases between them. Germline V gene sequence: CDR1 SGHAT, CDR2 FQNNGV. The CDR3 runs 15 residues. The CDR3 coding sequence is TGTGCCAGCAGAACGCCAGGGCTTAACACCGGGGAGCTGTTTTTT. Residues: CASRTPGLNTGELFF. Full variable domain (outside the CDR3, taken from reference TRBV11-2 and TRBJ2-2): EAGVAQSPRYKIIEKRQSVAFWCNPISGHATLYWYQQILGQGPKLLIQFQNNGVVDDSQLPKDRFSAERLKGVDSTLKIQPAKLEDSAVYLCASRTPGLNTGELFFGEGSRLTVL.

V and J are TRBV13 and TRBJ2-1, with 9 positions matching TRBD2. CDR3 length: 15 residues. Germline CDR1 PRHDT, CDR2 FYEKMQ (reference sequence). V lost 4 bases and J lost 6; bases outside the gene matches: 7. The CDR3 region is CASSSGLADLNEQFF. CDR3 DNA sequence: TGTGCCAGCAGCTCGGGACTAGCAGACCTCAATGAGCAGTTCTTC.

This clonotype was recorded only once. The chain carries TRBV20-1 and TRBJ2-2; D perhaps matches TRBD2 (6 bases). The CDR3 sequence is 16 residues long. Germline-derived CDR1 and CDR2 are DFQATT and SNEGSKA (reference sequence). V was shortened by 2 bases and J by 1 base, with 14 bases between the two germline ends. CDR3 protein: CSARKDSGLNTGELFF. As DNA, the CDR3 is TGCAGTGCTAGAAAAGACAGCGGGTTGAACACCGGGGAGCTGTTTTTT.

This sequence joins TRBV10-3 and TRBJ1-1; 7 bases map to TRBD1. The CDR3 is 13 amino acids. V trimming: 6 bases; J trimming: 5 bases; junction bases outside the gene matches: 6. Germline CDR1 and CDR2: ENHRY and SYGVKD. CDR3 sequence reads: CAISYRGGTEAFF. The CDR3 DNA reads TGTGCCATCAGCTACAGGGGTGGGACTGAAGCTTTCTTT.

This clonotype occurred a few times. The rearrangement joins TRBV6-2 or TRBV6-3 to TRBJ2-2, with TRBD2 identical over 11 bases. CDR3 size: 17 residues. Germline V gives CDR1 MNHEY, CDR2 SVGEGT. After removal of 4 bases from V and 3 bases from J, the junction contained 7 bases not matched to a gene. The CDR3 region has the DNA TGTGCCAGCAGTTTTCCGGGACTAGCGGTGCACACCGGGGAGCTGTTTTTT. This translates into CASSFPGLAVHTGELFF.

This chain joins TRBV5-6 and TRBJ1-4; D uncertain. V was pared by 4 bases and J by 2 bases, with 15 bases between. The CDR3 totals 16 residues. The germline V gene encodes CDR1 SGHDT and CDR2 YYEEEE. The CDR3 loop is CASSPPVRATNEKLFF. CDR3 nucleotide sequence: TGTGCCAGCAGCCCTCCCGTACGGGCCACTAATGAAAAACTGTTTTTT.

Only one count was recorded for this clonotype. The chain has TRBV7-2 and TRBJ2-2, with TRBD2 matching 8 bases. The J segment lost 1 base and the V segment lost 7 bases, leaving 8 bases of the junction unmatched. The CDR3 length is 16 residues. Looked up from germline, CDR1 is SGHTA and CDR2 is FQGNSA. CDR3 residues: CASTQGLAENTGELFF. CDR3 nucleotide sequence: TGTGCCAGCACCCAAGGACTAGCAGAGAACACCGGGGAGCTGTTTTTT.